The 2 T cell receptor beta chains in this list originate from one sample, sequenced in a study of T cell repertoires in cytomegalovirus infection. MiXCR, applied by TCRdb to the reads, yields one record per CDR3 protein. This table has 150,000 to 200,000 distinct CDR3 sequences, over 13% appearing once. Sequenced: PBMCs. The origin of the receptors is a human donor in good health (CMV status not recorded). Some clones in this sample may be carry-over from other donors' samples.

This clonotype was counted a single time. CDR3 loop: CASSQGPYNEQFF. In DNA form, the CDR3 reads TGTGCCAGCAGCCAAGGACCGTACAATGAGCAGTTCTTC. The chain uses TRBV9 and TRBJ2-1; D remains ambiguous. In germline, CDR1 is SGDLS, CDR2 YYNGEE. V shed 4 bases and J shed 4 bases, with 9 bases lying between them. The CDR3 has 13 amino acids.

This clonotype appeared many times. J is TRBJ1-5 and V is TRBV12-3 or TRBV12-4, with D perhaps matching TRBD1 (5 bases). CDR3 size: 19 residues. Trimming stripped 1 base from V and 0 bases from J, with 19 bases between. CDR3 nucleotide sequence: TGTGCCAGCAGTTTAGGGATAGCAATCCTACAGGATAGCAATCAGCCCCAGCATTTT. Its translation is CASSLGIAILQDSNQPQHF.